This T cell receptor (beta chain) is drawn from a study of T cell responses to AZD1222 COVID-19 vaccine. CDR1 is MNHNS, CDR2 SASEGT, per germline. V was pared by 3 bases and J by 0 bases, with 6 bases between. The CDR3 consists of 14 residues. Assay: immunoSEQ multiplex PCR; the TCRdb copy retains only in-frame clones and omits some. The table records 75,000 to 100,000 clones, 89% of them present only once. General study findings and limits: Mostly white British, mostly female donors; authors suggested clonal diversity may be underestimated.

On this clone: Its antigen remains unidentified.

The chain joins TRBV6-1 to TRBJ1-3; D remains ambiguous. Sequencing used peripheral blood, obtained on day 0 of AZD1222 vaccination. The source is an adult in good health. The CDR3 loop is CASSDRSSGNTIYF. CDR3 DNA sequence: TGTGCCAGCAGTGACAGAAGCTCTGGAAACACCATATATTTT.